This T cell receptor beta chain appears in the sequencing data of a study of PD-L1 blockade in urothelial cancer. V was pared by 2 bases and J by 2 bases, with 3 bases of the junction left unmatched. This CDR3 is built from 15 residues. CDR1 is SNHLY, CDR2 FYNNEI, per germline. The table came from immunoSEQ multiplex PCR; TCRdb's copy has only in-frame clones and leaves some out. Here the sample spans tens of thousands of clones, around 80% being singletons. The sequenced sample was PBMCs, obtained around atezolizumab (anti-PD-L1) treatment. This chain joins TRBV2 and TRBJ1-3; 7 bases map to TRBD1. The sequence came from a man aged 65 to 79 with urothelial cancer. CDR3 sequence (DNA): TGTGCCAGCAGTGAAAGTAGGGGGCCTGGAAACACCATATATTTT. The encoded protein is CASSESRGPGNTIYF.